The 28 T cell receptor beta chains below all came from one sample that was sequenced in a study of T cells after yellow fever vaccination. TCRdb called the 5' RACE reads again in MiXCR, with one record for every CDR3 protein. The sample shows a few hundred thousand distinct CDR3 sequences, approximately 8% of them seen only once. The sample in question was CD4+ T cells sorted from PBMCs, obtained 5 days after the yellow fever booster vaccination. The receptors derive from a man between 18 and 29 years old who received the YFV17D yellow fever vaccine.

This clonotype was seen more than once but under ten times. The junction and the germline gene differ at one end; a read error may be behind it. The chain recombines TRBV7-7 with TRBJ2-5; TRBD2 matches 11 bases. This CDR3 has 15 residues. Germline loops: CDR1 SSHAT, CDR2 FNYEAQ (reference sequence). CDR3 region: CASSLGLAAGETQYF. CDR3 nucleotide sequence: TGTGCTAGCAGCTTGGGACTAGCGGCTGGAGAGACCCAGTACTTC.

This clonotype was recorded a few times. The J gene is TRBJ1-6, the V gene TRBV6-5; tentative D call: TRBD1 (5 bases). The CDR3 is made up of 14 amino acids. The V and J ends lost 2 bases and 10 bases respectively, with 12 bases between them. CDR1 is MNHEY, CDR2 SVGAGI, per germline. CDR3 sequence: CASSYRGGGSPLHF. The CDR3, as DNA: TGTGCCAGCAGTTACCGGGGTGGGGGATCACCCCTCCACTTT.

This clonotype turned up a few times. The V gene is TRBV19, the J gene TRBJ2-3, with unresolved D. The CDR3 consists of 13 residues. Per germline, CDR1 LNHDA and CDR2 SQIVND (reference sequence). V lost 5 bases, J lost 0 bases, and 6 bases lay in between. DNA for the CDR3: TGTGCCAGTAGTGCGCAAAGCACAGATACGCAGTATTTT. This encodes CASSAQSTDTQYF. Full variable domain (missing parts from reference TRBV19 and TRBJ2-3): DGGITQSPKYLFRKEGQNVTLSCEQNLNHDAMYWYRQDPGQGLRLIYYSQIVNDFQKGDIAEGYSVSREKKESFPLTVTSAQKNPTAFYLCASSAQSTDTQYFGPGTRLTVL.

This clonotype was counted ten times or more. The chain is built from TRBV5-6 and TRBJ1-1; 8 bases line up with TRBD1. V shed 2 bases, J shed 3 bases, and the junction held 9 bases outside the gene matches. The CDR3 loop spans 16 amino acids. The germline V gene has CDR1 SGHDT and CDR2 YYEEEE. This CDR3 reads CASSFGAGGAYTEAFF. CDR3 DNA: TGTGCCAGCAGCTTTGGGGCAGGGGGCGCCTACACTGAAGCTTTCTTT. Looking up the rest from reference TRBV5-6 and TRBJ1-1 gives the full variable domain: DAGVTQSPTHLIKTRGQQVTLRCSPKSGHDTVSWYQQALGQGPQFIFQYYEEEERQRGNFPDRFSGHQFPNYSSELNVNALLLGDSALYLCASSFGAGGAYTEAFFGQGTRLTVV.

This clonotype was recorded a few times. This chain links TRBV5-1 with TRBJ1-1; 7 bases are a match to TRBD1. The CDR3 contains 17 residues. Germline trimming cut 5 bases from V and 4 bases from J; bases unmatched to any gene: 17. The germline V gene has CDR1 SGHRS and CDR2 YFSETQ. The CDR3, as DNA: TGCGCCAGCAGTCGGGACAGCCGTGAACTCGTGAGCACTGAAGCTTTCTTT. Translated, it gives CASSRDSRELVSTEAFF.

This clonotype was observed many times. The chain uses TRBV6-5 and TRBJ2-3; no clear D. The V end lost 9 bases, the J end lost 6 bases, and 13 bases lay between the germline ends. The CDR3 contains 12 residues. Germline values: CDR1 MNHEY, CDR2 SVGAGI. The CDR3 sequence: CASKIGEDTQYF. The CDR3 DNA sequence: TGTGCCAGTAAGATTGGAGAGGATACGCAGTATTTT.

The chain couples TRBV5-1 to TRBJ2-5; D is undetermined. Trimming shortened V by 0 bases and J by 3 bases, and 6 bases separated the two germline ends. CDR1 SGHRS and CDR2 YFSETQ come from the germline V gene. The CDR3 sequence is 13 residues long. CDR3 nucleotides: TGCGCCAGCAGCTTGGCAGCAGAAGAGACCCAGTACTTC. It codes for CASSLAAEETQYF.

V and J are TRBV27 and TRBJ2-1, with 7 bases identical to TRBD2. V shed 8 bases, J shed 3 bases, and the junction held 10 bases outside the gene matches. The CDR3 totals 15 residues. In germline, CDR1 is MNHEY, CDR2 SMNVEV (reference sequence). The CDR3 sequence: CASVRIIAGYNEQFF. The CDR3 nucleotides are TGTGCCAGCGTCAGGATAATAGCGGGCTACAATGAGCAGTTCTTC.

The sample holds many counts of this clonotype. Written as DNA, the CDR3 is TGTGCCAGAAAACCGGGTGACACTGAAGCTTTCTTT. Encoded protein: CARKPGDTEAFF. This chain connects TRBV4-2 to TRBJ1-1, with D uncertain. The CDR3 totals 12 residues. Germline V CDR1 and CDR2: LGHNA, YNFKEQ. V was shortened by 9 bases and J by 3 bases, with 11 bases between the two germline ends.

V is TRBV9 and J is TRBJ2-1; weak D call: TRBD1 (5 bases). CDR1 and CDR2 from the germline V gene are SGDLS and YYNGEE. The CDR3 consists of 16 residues. V gave up 4 bases and J gave up 2 bases, with 16 bases separating them. The CDR3 DNA sequence: TGTGCCAGCAGCATTCCTGAGGTGGGGCCCTACAATGAGCAGTTCTTC. This encodes CASSIPEVGPYNEQFF.

The chain links TRBV6-5 to TRBJ2-7; the D gene is possibly TRBD1 (6 bases). V was shortened by 2 bases and J by 3 bases, with 11 bases between the two germline ends. This CDR3 region has 14 residues. Germline CDR1 MNHEY, CDR2 SVGAGI. CDR3 loop: CASSYGDTSYEQYF. The CDR3 DNA reads as TGTGCCAGCAGTTACGGGGACACTAGCTACGAGCAGTACTTC.

The J gene is TRBJ1-2, the V gene TRBV7-2; 7 bases line up with TRBD1. Germline V gene data show CDR1 as SGHTA and CDR2 as FQGNSA. This CDR3 contains 15 residues. J gave up 4 bases and V 5 bases, and 10 bases lay outside the gene matches. This chain's CDR3 is CASSPTGTGGYGYTF. The CDR3 coding sequence is TGTGCCAGCAGCCCGACAGGGACCGGAGGCTATGGCTACACCTTC.

This chain joins TRBV6-2 or TRBV6-3 and TRBJ2-3; 7 nucleotides match TRBD1. CDR1 MNHEY and CDR2 SVGEGT come from the germline V gene. This CDR3 region has 15 residues. Trimming cost V 6 bases and J 3 bases; bases outside gene matches: 9. The CDR3 region has the DNA TGTGCCAGCAGCCTCCGGGACAGAAGAACAGATACGCAGTATTTT. It yields the protein CASSLRDRRTDTQYF.

The CDR3 DNA reads as TGCGCCAGCAGCCAATCGCGTAGCGGTAGCACAGATACGCAGTATTTT. It specifies CASSQSRSGSTDTQYF. V usage is TRBV4-1 and J usage is TRBJ2-3; D possibly corresponds to TRBD2 (6 bases). CDR1 and CDR2 from the germline V gene are MGHRA and YSYEKL. The CDR3 runs to 16 residues. V was clipped by 2 bases and J by 0 bases, with 12 bases between them.

This clonotype has just a few counts. This chain links TRBV28 with TRBJ1-6; weak D call: TRBD1 (6 bases). This CDR3 is built from 14 residues. Germline CDR1 MDHEN, CDR2 SYDVKM. Between the trimmed V and J ends, which lost 4 bases and 7 bases, there was a span of 11 bases. The CDR3 sequence is CASSSTGWNSPLHF. CDR3 sequence (DNA): TGTGCCAGCAGTTCCACAGGGTGGAATTCACCCCTCCACTTT.

This clonotype was found many times. The chain is built from TRBV5-1 and TRBJ2-7, with 10 bases fitting TRBD1. This CDR3 is 14 amino acids long. Per germline, CDR1 SGHRS and CDR2 YFSETQ. The trim removed 2 bases at V and 2 bases at J, leaving 1 base unmatched. CDR3 coding DNA: TGCGCCAGCAGCTTCGGGACAGGGGCCTACGAGCAGTACTTC. Residues: CASSFGTGAYEQYF.

This clonotype was counted many times. The chain is built from TRBV12-3 or TRBV12-4 and TRBJ2-5; TRBD1 agrees at 8 bases. This CDR3 is built from 16 residues. J lost 4 bases, V lost 4 bases, and 11 bases had no gene match. CDR3 residues: CASSSQSGTGGETQYF. The CDR3 DNA reads TGTGCCAGCAGTTCCCAGTCCGGGACAGGCGGAGAGACCCAGTACTTC.

This clonotype was found a few times. CDR3 coding DNA: TGTGCCAGCACAGGTGGCAGTGTGAACACTGAAGCTTTCTTT. It specifies CASTGGSVNTEAFF. The V call is TRBV9, the J call TRBJ1-1, with D hard to call. Germline assignment: CDR1 SGDLS and CDR2 YYNGEE. The V and J ends lost 6 bases and 0 bases respectively, with 12 bases between them. The CDR3 sequence is 14 residues long.

The chain has TRBV4-2 and TRBJ1-1; TRBD1 matches 8 bases. From germline, CDR1 is LGHNA and CDR2 YNFKEQ. The length of the CDR3 is 14 residues. J lost 4 bases, V lost 4 bases, and 5 bases had no gene match. DNA for the CDR3: TGTGCCAGCAGCCTAAAGGACAGGGTCACTGAAGCTTTCTTT. Protein: CASSLKDRVTEAFF.

This clonotype appeared a few times. V usage is TRBV4-2 and J usage is TRBJ2-5, with 11 bases identical to TRBD2. The CDR3 loop spans 18 amino acids. Germline V lookup: CDR1 LGHNA, CDR2 YNFKEQ. V shed 0 bases, J shed 1 base, and the junction held 7 bases outside the gene matches. CDR3 loop: CASSQEWRLAGGQETQYF. The CDR3 DNA reads TGTGCCAGCAGCCAAGAGTGGAGGCTAGCGGGGGGCCAAGAGACCCAGTACTTC.

The CDR3 DNA is TGCGCCAGCAGCCAAGAACGCTCGGATACGCAGTATTTT. Encoded protein: CASSQERSDTQYF. The chain links TRBV4-1 to TRBJ2-3; D gene uncertain. V gave up 0 bases and J gave up 6 bases, with 7 bases separating them. The CDR3 extends over 13 amino acids. From germline, CDR1 is MGHRA and CDR2 YSYEKL.

This clonotype has more than one count but fewer than ten. The chain combines TRBV7-2 with TRBJ1-4; weak D call: TRBD1 (6 bases). With 3 bases removed from V and 8 bases from J, the gap between germline ends came to 13 bases. The CDR3 has 14 residues. The germline CDR1 and CDR2 sequences are SGHTA and FQGNSA. The CDR3 sequence: CASSFGQHPEKLFF. CDR3 coding DNA: TGTGCCAGCAGCTTCGGACAGCACCCGGAAAAACTGTTTTTT.

V is TRBV20-1 and J is TRBJ2-3; no definite D call. Trimming pared 0 bases from V and 1 base from J, leaving 8 bases between. The CDR3 spans 14 residues. Looked up from germline, CDR1 is DFQATT and CDR2 is SNEGSKA (reference sequence). CDR3 loop: CSARDPRGTDTQYF. The CDR3 DNA sequence: TGCAGTGCTAGAGATCCAAGGGGCACAGATACGCAGTATTTT.

This clonotype was observed a handful of times. The V gene is TRBV27, the J gene TRBJ1-2, with D maybe TRBD1 (5 bases). The CDR3 is 18 amino acids. Per the germline V gene, CDR1 is MNHEY and CDR2 is SMNVEV (reference sequence). V was pared by 6 bases and J by 0 bases, with 23 bases between. The CDR3 sequence: CASSAIRGGRSANYGYTF. The CDR3 DNA follows: TGTGCCAGCAGCGCCATCCGGGGGGGGAGATCGGCTAACTATGGCTACACCTTC.

The table lists this clonotype with many counts. The V gene is TRBV29-1, the J gene TRBJ2-1; 7 bases map to TRBD2. The CDR3 runs to 16 residues. Germline values: CDR1 SQVTM, CDR2 ANQGSEA. Trimming at V came to 0 bases and at J to 0 bases, leaving 5 bases not matched to a gene. The CDR3, as DNA: TGCAGCGTTGAAGATGGCGGGGGAAGCTCCTACAATGAGCAGTTCTTC. Encoded protein: CSVEDGGGSSYNEQFF.

This chain links TRBV5-1 with TRBJ2-3; the match to TRBD2 covers 8 bases. Germline V gene data show CDR1 as SGHRS and CDR2 as YFSETQ. Trimming removed 1 base from V and 0 bases from J; junction bases left unmatched: 4. This CDR3 comprises 16 residues. This chain's CDR3 is CASSLTSGVSTDTQYF. CDR3 coding DNA: TGCGCCAGCAGCTTGACTAGCGGAGTTAGCACAGATACGCAGTATTTT.

The genes are TRBV7-9 and TRBJ2-5, with a possible D match to TRBD2 (6 bases). V lost 6 bases and J lost 4, with 21 bases in between. Germline V lookup: CDR1 SEHNR, CDR2 FQNEAQ (reference sequence). The CDR3 totals 16 residues. The CDR3 DNA reads TGTGCCAGCAGGCCTAGACTAGGGCCCACCGGAGAGACCCAGTACTTC. This encodes CASRPRLGPTGETQYF.

This clonotype was recorded a few times. The V call is TRBV12-3 or TRBV12-4, the J call TRBJ2-3, with D possibly matching TRBD1 (6 bases). CDR3 length: 15 residues. V was cut by 5 bases and J by 4 bases, with 16 bases left in between. This CDR3 is CASSRNPGAPDTQYF. As DNA, the CDR3 is TGTGCCAGCAGTAGGAACCCAGGGGCCCCAGATACGCAGTATTTT.